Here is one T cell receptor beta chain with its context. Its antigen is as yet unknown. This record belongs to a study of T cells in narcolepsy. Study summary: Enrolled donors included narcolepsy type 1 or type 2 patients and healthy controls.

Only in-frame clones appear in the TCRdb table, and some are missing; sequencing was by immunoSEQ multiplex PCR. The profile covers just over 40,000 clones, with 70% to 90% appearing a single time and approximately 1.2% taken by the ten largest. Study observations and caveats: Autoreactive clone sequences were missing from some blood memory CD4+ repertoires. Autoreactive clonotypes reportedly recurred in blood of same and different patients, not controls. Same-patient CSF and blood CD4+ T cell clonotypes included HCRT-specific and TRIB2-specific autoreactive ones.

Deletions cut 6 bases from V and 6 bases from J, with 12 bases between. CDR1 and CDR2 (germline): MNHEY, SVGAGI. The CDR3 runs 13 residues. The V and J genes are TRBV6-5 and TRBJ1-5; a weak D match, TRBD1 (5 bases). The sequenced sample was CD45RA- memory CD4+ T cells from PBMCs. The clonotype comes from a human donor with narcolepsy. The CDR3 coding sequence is TGTGCCAGCAGCCAGGGACTTGCTCAGCCCCAGCATTTT. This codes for CASSQGLAQPQHF.